The 3 T cell receptor beta chains in this list originate from one sample, sequenced in a study of CD8 T cells in ankylosing spondylitis. TCRdb passed the 5' RACE reads through MiXCR, listing each CDR3 protein once. The sample lists some 54,000 distinct CDR3 sequences; 6.5% to 9% were seen once. Sequencing used blood, either unsorted or a sorted T cell fraction (not recorded which). These receptors were obtained from a female donor with ankylosing spondylitis or in good health (not recorded which).

This clonotype is medium-sized in the sample. The rearrangement links TRBV5-1 to TRBJ2-2, with 7 bases that match TRBD1. CDR1 SGHRS and CDR2 YFSETQ come from the germline V gene. V dropped 4 bases and J dropped 6; count of bases not matched to a gene: 9. The CDR3 totals 15 residues. CDR3 amino acids: CASSHGQVGPGELFF. The CDR3 nucleotides are TGCGCCAGCAGCCACGGACAGGTTGGCCCCGGGGAGCTGTTTTTT.

This clonotype appeared many times. The rearrangement links TRBV20-1 to TRBJ1-2, with 7 bases aligning to TRBD1. Germline V gene lookup returns CDR1 DFQATT and CDR2 SNEGSKA (reference sequence). The junction had 14 bases not matched to a gene; V was cut back by 3 bases and J by 4 bases. The CDR3 is made up of 16 amino acids. Here the CDR3 DNA reads TGCAGTGCTAGCCTTCCTTCTACAGGGGAGGGCTATGGCTACACCTTC. Translation: CSASLPSTGEGYGYTF.

This clonotype was observed a handful of times. The genes are TRBV7-2 and TRBJ2-2; either TRBD1 or TRBD2 may supply D (6 bases each). The CDR3 sequence is 16 residues long. From germline, CDR1 is SGHTA and CDR2 FQGNSA. V dropped 5 bases and J dropped 0 bases, with 13 bases sitting between them. The CDR3 nucleotides read TGTGCCAGCAGCGCTAGAAGGGGGGCGAACACCGGGGAGCTGTTTTTT. It codes for CASSARRGANTGELFF.